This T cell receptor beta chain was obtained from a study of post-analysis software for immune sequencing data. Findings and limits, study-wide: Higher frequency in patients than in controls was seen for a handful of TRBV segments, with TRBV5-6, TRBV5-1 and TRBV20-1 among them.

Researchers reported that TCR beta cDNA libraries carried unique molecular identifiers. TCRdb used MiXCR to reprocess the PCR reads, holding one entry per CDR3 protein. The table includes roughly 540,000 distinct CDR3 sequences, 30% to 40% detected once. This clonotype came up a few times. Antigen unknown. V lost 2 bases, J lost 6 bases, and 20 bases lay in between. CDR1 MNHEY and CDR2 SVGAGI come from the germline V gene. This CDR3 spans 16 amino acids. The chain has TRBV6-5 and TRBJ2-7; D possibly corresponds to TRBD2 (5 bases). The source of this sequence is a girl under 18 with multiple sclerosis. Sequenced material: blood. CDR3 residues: CASSYKDWPGKSEQYF. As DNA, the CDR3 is TGTGCCAGCAGTTACAAGGACTGGCCGGGAAAGTCCGAGCAGTACTTC.